The next 30 T cell receptor beta chains were all read from a single sample in a study of T cell changes during pregnancy in multiple sclerosis (dated by TCRdb to about 2019). Libraries were prepared through the immunoSEQ multiplex PCR assay. Sourced from immuneACCESS, this table was stored by TCRdb with only in-frame sequences that have V and J called. A share of the clones is absent; for the studies checked, an unresolved V gene accounts for under half, and the remainder has no known explanation. This sample lists 55,000 to 85,000 clones; about nine tenths were detected once. The ten largest clonotypes hold under 2% of the sample. The material sequenced was peripheral blood, taken in the second trimester of pregnancy. Receptors originate from a female donor with multiple sclerosis, enrolled in a pregnancy study.

V usage is TRBV4-1 and J usage is TRBJ1-1; D gene unclear. In germline, CDR1 is MGHRA, CDR2 YSYEKL. Trimming left V 5 bases short and J 6 bases short, with 13 bases between. The CDR3 is 13 residues long. The CDR3, as DNA: TGCGCCAGCAGCGACATTTGGCGCCCTGAAGCTTTCTTT. Translation gives CASSDIWRPEAFF.

The gene calls are TRBV5-1 and TRBJ2-6; possibly TRBD1 for D (6 bases). The germline gives CDR1 SGHRS, CDR2 YFSETQ. The CDR3 has 15 residues. The germline V and J ends were trimmed by 2 bases and 2 bases, with 8 bases remaining between them. For the CDR3, the DNA is TGCGCCAGCAGCTTCAGGGGCCCTGGGGCCAACGTCCTGACTTTC. This sequence encodes CASSFRGPGANVLTF.

This clone was recorded a few times. The chain combines TRBV27 with TRBJ1-5, with 7 bases lining up with TRBD1. CDR1 MNHEY and CDR2 SMNVEV come from the germline V gene (reference sequence). The CDR3 is made up of 16 amino acids. J lost 2 bases, V lost 6 bases, and 10 bases had no gene match. The chain's CDR3 is CASREISGGRNQPQHF. DNA for the CDR3: TGTGCCAGCAGGGAAATCTCAGGGGGACGCAATCAGCCCCAGCATTTT.

The CDR3 DNA reads as TGTGCCAGCAGTGAAATTAGTAAGGGGTCTTCCCACGAGCAGTACTTC. This encodes CASSEISKGSSHEQYF. The V call is TRBV25-1, the J call TRBJ2-7, with a weak D call TRBD1 (5 bases). This CDR3 has 16 residues. The germline V gene encodes CDR1 MGHDK and CDR2 SYGVNS. V lost 2 bases, J lost 5 bases, and 19 bases lay in between.

This rearrangement joins TRBV5-5 to TRBJ2-5, with 8 bases fitting TRBD1. V shed 0 bases and J 3 bases; nucleotides not matched to a gene: 10. This CDR3 is 17 amino acids long. Germline V lookup: CDR1 SGHKS, CDR2 YYEKEE (reference sequence). CDR3 nucleotides: TGTGCCAGCAGCTTGGGGGGCGACAGGGGTGGCAAAGAGACCCAGTACTTC. Amino acid sequence: CASSLGGDRGGKETQYF.

The genes are TRBV21-1 and TRBJ1-2. TRBV21-1 is reported as a pseudogene. The CDR3 extends over 16 amino acids. This CDR3 reads CASSKRLPRPTGGYTF. CDR3 in DNA: TGTGCCAGCAGCAAAAGACTCCCACGGCCTACGGGGGGCTACACCTTC.

V is TRBV15 and J is TRBJ2-3; 11 bases fit TRBD2. J gave up 2 bases and V 0 bases, and 4 bases lay outside the gene matches. In germline, CDR1 is LNHNV, CDR2 YYDKDF (reference sequence). This CDR3 is built from 17 residues. The CDR3 DNA reads as TGTGCCACCAGCAGAGATACTAGCGGGGGCCCCACAGATACGCAGTATTTT. This sequence encodes CATSRDTSGGPTDTQYF.

The chain couples TRBV7-3 to TRBJ2-5, with 11 bases identical to TRBD2. J gave up 2 bases and V 2 bases, and 4 bases lay outside the gene matches. The CDR3 is made up of 16 amino acids. Germline values: CDR1 SGHTA, CDR2 FQGTGA. In nucleotides, the CDR3 is TGTGCCAGCAGCTTAGGGTCTAGCGGGGGGCAAGAGACCCAGTACTTC. Translation: CASSLGSSGGQETQYF.

This chain links TRBV12-5 with TRBJ2-7, with 7 bases lining up with TRBD1. V lost 6 bases, J lost 5 bases, and 10 bases stayed unmatched. Germline V lookup: CDR1 LGHNT, CDR2 FRNRAP. The length of the CDR3 is 14 residues. CDR3 bases: TGTGCTAGTGGCCAGACTCCGGACAGGCACGAGCAGTACTTC. Translated, it gives CASGQTPDRHEQYF.

In its sample, this clone was seen once. The chain combines TRBV11-2 with TRBJ1-1; maybe TRBD1 (6 bases). Germline CDR1 and CDR2: SGHAT and FQNNGV. Trimming removed 0 bases from V and 4 bases from J, with 18 bases in between. The CDR3 spans 17 residues. The CDR3 sequence: CASSLDPPGVTATEAFF. The CDR3 DNA sequence: TGTGCCAGCAGCTTAGATCCCCCAGGGGTGACGGCCACTGAAGCTTTCTTT.

The rearrangement uses TRBV5-1 and TRBJ2-7; 14 nucleotides align to TRBD2. The CDR3 is 15 amino acids. The junction had 3 bases not matched to a gene; V was cut back by 4 bases and J by 3 bases. CDR1 SGHRS and CDR2 YFSETQ come from the germline V gene. CDR3 protein: CASSPGLAGVYEQYF. In DNA form, the CDR3 reads TGCGCCAGCAGCCCGGGACTAGCGGGAGTCTACGAGCAGTACTTC.

The CDR3 spells CASSLAGFTDTQYF. The CDR3 DNA follows: TGTGCCAGCAGCTTAGCAGGGTTCACAGATACGCAGTATTTT. V and J are TRBV5-6 and TRBJ2-3; a weak D match, TRBD1 (5 bases). Germline V gives CDR1 SGHDT, CDR2 YYEEEE. This CDR3 region has 14 residues. V dropped 2 bases and J dropped 2 bases, with 9 bases sitting between them.

This chain links TRBV5-4 with TRBJ2-3; D is ambiguous. The CDR3 has 13 amino acids. V gave up 6 bases and J gave up 5 bases, with 13 bases separating them. CDR1 and CDR2 from the germline V gene are SGHNT and YYREEE (reference sequence). The CDR3 DNA follows: TGTGCCAGCATCGACTCTGTAGTAGATACGCAGTATTTT. This codes for CASIDSVVDTQYF.

The chain is built from TRBV27 and TRBJ1-2; D is possibly TRBD1 (6 bases). Trimming pared 4 bases from V and 8 bases from J, leaving 20 bases between. Germline V gene lookup returns CDR1 MNHEY and CDR2 SMNVEV (reference sequence). This CDR3 comprises 15 residues. As DNA, the CDR3 is TGTGCCAGCAGTTGGACAGTCACCGCAACTATGGGCTACACCTTC. Its protein is CASSWTVTATMGYTF.

The chain is built from TRBV9 and TRBJ2-5; 15 bases agree with TRBD2. CDR3 length: 16 amino acids. V lost 3 bases and J lost 5; bases outside the gene matches: 5. Germline lookup yields CDR1 SGDLS and CDR2 YYNGEE. The CDR3 DNA is TGTGCCAGCAGCGCCCCAGGGACTAGCGGGGGGGAGACCCAGTACTTC. Translating it yields CASSAPGTSGGETQYF.

V gene TRBV2 combines with J gene TRBJ2-3, with D perhaps TRBD2 (5 bases). The CDR3 contains 15 residues. V shed 3 bases and J shed 6 bases, with 16 bases lying between them. The V gene's germline CDR1 is SNHLY and CDR2 FYNNEI. The CDR3 loop reads CASSDPGLRGDTQYF. CDR3 nucleotides: TGTGCCAGCAGTGATCCGGGTTTACGAGGGGATACGCAGTATTTT.

V and J are TRBV4-1 and TRBJ2-4, with 7 positions matching TRBD2. Trimming cost V 0 bases and J 10 bases; bases outside gene matches: 6. CDR1 and CDR2 (germline): MGHRA, YSYEKL. The CDR3 loop spans 14 amino acids. CDR3 region: CASSQDYPSGIQYF. The CDR3 DNA reads TGCGCCAGCAGCCAAGATTATCCTAGCGGAATTCAGTACTTC.

The chain links TRBV9 to TRBJ2-3; weak D call: TRBD1 (5 bases). The germline V gene encodes CDR1 SGDLS and CDR2 YYNGEE. Between the trimmed V and J ends, which lost 2 bases and 6 bases, there was a span of 10 bases. The CDR3 has 13 residues. This CDR3 is CASSVSGYDTQYF. The CDR3, as DNA: TGTGCCAGCAGCGTTTCAGGGTACGATACGCAGTATTTT.

This clone came up once. The chain couples TRBV6-6 to TRBJ2-7; D is perhaps TRBD2 (5 bases). The germline V and J ends were trimmed by 2 bases and 3 bases, with 8 bases remaining between them. The germline gives CDR1 MNHNY, CDR2 SVGAGI (reference sequence). The CDR3 loop spans 13 amino acids. The CDR3 is CASSYTSGYEQYF. The CDR3 bases are TGTGCCAGCAGTTACACTAGTGGCTACGAGCAGTACTTC.

The chain combines TRBV5-4 with TRBJ1-2, with 12 bases matching TRBD1. J was trimmed by 4 bases and V by 5 bases; bases with no gene match: 3. Germline-derived CDR1 and CDR2 are SGHNT and YYREEE (reference sequence). The CDR3 runs to 14 residues. The CDR3 loop is CASRGQGAFYGYTF. In DNA, the CDR3 is TGTGCCAGCAGGGGACAGGGGGCGTTCTATGGCTACACCTTC.

This sequence joins TRBV5-1 and TRBJ2-1; TRBD1 might be the D (6 bases). Looked up from germline, CDR1 is SGHRS and CDR2 is YFSETQ. CDR3 length equals 14 residues. The V end lost 4 bases, the J end lost 8 bases, and 16 bases lay between the germline ends. CDR3 amino acids: CASSRGHPMDEQFF. Here the CDR3 DNA reads TGCGCCAGCAGCCGGGGACACCCGATGGATGAGCAGTTCTTC.

J is TRBJ1-1 and V is TRBV14; D uncertain. This CDR3 spans 13 amino acids. CDR1 and CDR2 (germline): SGHDN, FVKESK. V was trimmed by 2 bases and J by 2 bases, leaving 6 bases between them. The CDR3 DNA reads TGTGCCAGCAGCCAACAGGCAAACACTGAAGCTTTCTTT. Translating gives CASSQQANTEAFF.

The CDR3 bases are TGTGCCAGCAGCCACAGGGACAGGGAACAGCAAGAGACCCAGTACTTC. This encodes CASSHRDREQQETQYF. The V gene is TRBV21-1, the J gene TRBJ2-5; no DNA check was done on the table's D call, TRBD1. TRBV21-1 is a recognized pseudogene. The CDR3 length is 16 residues.

As DNA, the CDR3 is TGTGCCAGCAGCCAAAGGGTTTCAGGGAGGAACGCGGGAGGGCCCTACGAGCAGTACTTC. Protein: CASSQRVSGRNAGGPYEQYF. This rearrangement joins TRBV4-2 to TRBJ2-7; 9 bases map to TRBD2. Germline V CDR1 and CDR2: LGHNA, YNFKEQ. CDR3 length: 20 amino acids. Germline trimming cut 2 bases from V and 2 bases from J; bases unmatched to any gene: 19.

This chain joins TRBV28 and TRBJ2-2, with 7 bases lining up with TRBD2. V lost 5 bases to trimming and J lost 8 bases; unmatched junction nucleotides: 5. Germline V CDR1 and CDR2: MDHEN, SYDVKM. The length of the CDR3 is 13 residues. CDR3 coding DNA: TGTGCCAGCAGTCTCAATAGCGGGGGGGAGCTGTTTTTT. It codes for CASSLNSGGELFF. Based on the CDR3 plus reference TRBV28 and TRBJ2-2, the full variable domain is DVKVTQSSRYLVKRTGEKVFLECVQDMDHENMFWYRQDPGLGLRLIYFSYDVKMKEKGDIPEGYSVSREKKERFSLILESASTNQTSMYLCASSLNSGGELFFGEGSRLTVL.

CDR3 sequence: CASRQGDIPFF. The DNA for the CDR3 is TGTGCCAGCCGGCAGGGGGATATCCCGTTCTTC. The rearrangement joins TRBV6-5 to TRBJ2-1; 7 bases are a match to TRBD1. The CDR3 extends over 11 amino acids. The J segment lost 15 bases and the V segment lost 8 bases, leaving 10 bases of the junction unmatched. Looked up from germline, CDR1 is MNHEY and CDR2 is SVGAGI.

The chain combines TRBV7-2 with TRBJ2-7; tentatively, D is TRBD2 (6 bases). Trimming pared 0 bases from V and 4 bases from J, leaving 13 bases between. Germline V CDR1 and CDR2: SGHTA, FQGNSA. CDR3 length: 15 residues. DNA of the CDR3: TGTGCCAGCAGCTTAGCTGCCGGGAGCCTATACGAGCAGTACTTC. Its translation is CASSLAAGSLYEQYF.

The gene calls are TRBV4-1 and TRBJ1-2, with D perhaps matching TRBD1 (5 bases). Trimming took 3 bases from V and 3 from J, leaving 14 bases between them. The V gene's germline CDR1 is MGHRA and CDR2 YSYEKL. There are 15 residues in the CDR3. CDR3 nucleotide sequence: TGCGCCAGCAGCCAGGGGAGGGGCGATCACTATGGCTACACCTTC. It encodes CASSQGRGDHYGYTF.

The rearrangement links TRBV9 to TRBJ2-7; 10 bases match TRBD1. The V gene's germline CDR1 is SGDLS and CDR2 YYNGEE. The CDR3 is made up of 14 amino acids. V was clipped by 4 bases and J by 3 bases; unmatched bases: 4. The CDR3 reads CASSPGTGVYEQYF. In DNA, the CDR3 is TGTGCCAGCAGCCCCGGGACAGGGGTCTACGAGCAGTACTTC.

The count of this clone is one. The J gene is TRBJ1-4, the V gene TRBV7-2; maybe TRBD1 (5 bases). This CDR3 contains 12 residues. The germline gives CDR1 SGHTA, CDR2 FQGNSA. Trimming removed 5 bases at V and 7 bases at J, with 8 bases between. The CDR3 region is CASSRDSEKLFF. As DNA, the CDR3 is TGTGCCAGCAGCCGAGACAGTGAAAAACTGTTTTTT.